Included here is one T cell receptor (beta chain) sequence, with context. This sample stems from a study of cytomegalovirus exposure and HLA in healthy donors. PCR employed 60 Vbeta and 13 Jbeta primers. Assay used: immunoSEQ multiplex PCR; TCRdb lists only in-frame clones, some missing. This sample contains around 140,000 clones. Trimming left V 1 base short and J 0 bases short, with 18 bases between. Per germline, CDR1 MGHRA and CDR2 YSYEKL. This CDR3 has 18 residues. The sequence was obtained from a woman in her fifties or sixties in good health and CMV-seronegative. The chain links TRBV4-1 to TRBJ1-2; D is unclear. The sequencing input was PBMCs. CDR3 region: CASSQVGVGDSANYGYTF. DNA of the CDR3: TGCGCCAGCAGCCAAGTTGGCGTCGGGGATTCAGCTAACTATGGCTACACCTTC.